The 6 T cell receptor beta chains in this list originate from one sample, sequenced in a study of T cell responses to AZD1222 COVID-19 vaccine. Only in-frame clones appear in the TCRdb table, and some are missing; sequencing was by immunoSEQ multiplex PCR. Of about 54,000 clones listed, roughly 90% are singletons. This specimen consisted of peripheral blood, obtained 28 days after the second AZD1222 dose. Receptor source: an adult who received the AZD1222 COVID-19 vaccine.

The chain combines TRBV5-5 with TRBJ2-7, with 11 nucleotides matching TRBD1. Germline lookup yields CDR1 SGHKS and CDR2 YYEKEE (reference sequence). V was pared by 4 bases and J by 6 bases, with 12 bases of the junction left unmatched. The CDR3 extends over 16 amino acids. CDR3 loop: CASSPGQGAHPSEQYF. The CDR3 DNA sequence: TGTGCCAGCAGCCCTGGACAGGGGGCGCATCCATCCGAGCAGTACTTC.

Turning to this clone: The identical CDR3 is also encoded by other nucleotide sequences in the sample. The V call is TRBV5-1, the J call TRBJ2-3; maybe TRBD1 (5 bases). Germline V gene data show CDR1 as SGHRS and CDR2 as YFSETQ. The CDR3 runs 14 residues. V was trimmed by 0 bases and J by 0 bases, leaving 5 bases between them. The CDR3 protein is CASSLGQSTDTQYF. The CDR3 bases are TGCGCCAGCAGCTTGGGACAGAGCACAGATACGCAGTATTTT.

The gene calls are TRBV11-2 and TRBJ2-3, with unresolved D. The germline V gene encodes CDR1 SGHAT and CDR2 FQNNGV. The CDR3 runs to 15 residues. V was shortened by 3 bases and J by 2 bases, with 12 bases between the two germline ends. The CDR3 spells CASSFIDSTTDTQYF. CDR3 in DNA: TGTGCCAGCAGCTTCATCGACTCCACCACAGATACGCAGTATTTT.

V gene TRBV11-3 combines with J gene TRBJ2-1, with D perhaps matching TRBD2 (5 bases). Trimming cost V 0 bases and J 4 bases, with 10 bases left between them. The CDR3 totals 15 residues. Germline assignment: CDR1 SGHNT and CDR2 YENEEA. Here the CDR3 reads CASSLEEVSYNEQFF. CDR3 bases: TGTGCCAGCAGCTTAGAGGAGGTTTCTTACAATGAGCAGTTCTTC.

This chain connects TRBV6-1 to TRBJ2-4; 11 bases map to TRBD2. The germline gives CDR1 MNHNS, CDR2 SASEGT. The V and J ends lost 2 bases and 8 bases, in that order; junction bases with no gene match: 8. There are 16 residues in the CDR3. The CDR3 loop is CASSELSGRAGDIQYF. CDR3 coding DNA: TGTGCCAGCAGTGAACTTAGCGGGAGGGCCGGGGACATTCAGTACTTC.

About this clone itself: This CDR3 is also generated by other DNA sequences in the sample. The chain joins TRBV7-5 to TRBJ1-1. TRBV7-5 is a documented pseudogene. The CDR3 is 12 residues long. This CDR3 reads CVRSPRHTEAFF. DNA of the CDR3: TGTGTCAGAAGTCCTCGGCACACTGAAGCTTTCTTT.